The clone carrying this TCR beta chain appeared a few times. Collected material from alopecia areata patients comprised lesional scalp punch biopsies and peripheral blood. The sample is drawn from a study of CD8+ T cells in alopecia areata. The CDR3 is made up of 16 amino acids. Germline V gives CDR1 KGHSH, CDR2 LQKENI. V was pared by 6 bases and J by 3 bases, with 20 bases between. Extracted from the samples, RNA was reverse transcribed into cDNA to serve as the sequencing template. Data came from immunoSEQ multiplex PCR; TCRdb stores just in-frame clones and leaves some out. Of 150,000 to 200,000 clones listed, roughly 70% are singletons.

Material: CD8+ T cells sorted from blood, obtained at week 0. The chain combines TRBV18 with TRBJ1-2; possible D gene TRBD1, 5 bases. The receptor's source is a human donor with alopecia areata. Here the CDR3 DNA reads TGTGCCAGCTCCTTGCCCGTGATGGGACCCCACTATGGCTACACCTTC. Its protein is CASSLPVMGPHYGYTF.